The clone carrying this T cell receptor beta chain was counted once. What it binds is unknown. Each sorted subset replicate got 200 ng genomic DNA, 25,000 to 35,000 genomes. Authors' processing steps: ImmunoSEQ yielded junction-only sequences lacking quality scores, so filtering differed. Repertoires were generated with immunoSEQ multiplex PCR, while TCRdb's copy carries only in-frame clones and drops some. The V and J calls and clone size were taken over from that table, and D and trimming were inferred from the DNA. This sample carries over 850,000 clones, around 78% of them seen once, and the ten largest clones take roughly 0.65%. The data were taken from a study of shared clonotypes between healthy human individuals. Study-level points and caveats: In contrast to clonotypes shared by all four donors, non-shared clonotypes had lower generation probabilities.

J lost 7 bases, V lost 4 bases, and 8 bases had no gene match. Germline V CDR1 and CDR2: SGHRS, YFSETQ. This CDR3 comprises 15 residues. The chain recombines TRBV5-1 with TRBJ1-6; 7 nucleotides match TRBD1. Material: memory CD4+ T cells from PBMCs. Noted subset: CD45RA-negative fraction. The clonotype comes from a man younger than 35 in good health. Some clones in this sample may be carry-over from other donors' samples. The CDR3 DNA sequence: TGCGCCAGCAGCGCGGGACAGACGAAAAATTCACCCCTCCACTTT. This gives the protein CASSAGQTKNSPLHF.